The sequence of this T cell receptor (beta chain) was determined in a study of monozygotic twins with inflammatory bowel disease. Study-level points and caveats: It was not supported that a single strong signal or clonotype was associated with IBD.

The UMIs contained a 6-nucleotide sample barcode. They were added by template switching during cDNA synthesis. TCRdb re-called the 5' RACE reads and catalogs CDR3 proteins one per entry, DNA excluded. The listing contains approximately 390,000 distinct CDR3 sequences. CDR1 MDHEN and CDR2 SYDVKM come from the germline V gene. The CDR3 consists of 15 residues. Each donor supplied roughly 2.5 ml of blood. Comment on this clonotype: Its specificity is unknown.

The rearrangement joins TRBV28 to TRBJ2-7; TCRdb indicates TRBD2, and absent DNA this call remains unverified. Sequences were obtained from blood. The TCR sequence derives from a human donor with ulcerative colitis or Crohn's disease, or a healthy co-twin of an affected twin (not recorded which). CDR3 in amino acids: CASSSIAGYRYEQYF.